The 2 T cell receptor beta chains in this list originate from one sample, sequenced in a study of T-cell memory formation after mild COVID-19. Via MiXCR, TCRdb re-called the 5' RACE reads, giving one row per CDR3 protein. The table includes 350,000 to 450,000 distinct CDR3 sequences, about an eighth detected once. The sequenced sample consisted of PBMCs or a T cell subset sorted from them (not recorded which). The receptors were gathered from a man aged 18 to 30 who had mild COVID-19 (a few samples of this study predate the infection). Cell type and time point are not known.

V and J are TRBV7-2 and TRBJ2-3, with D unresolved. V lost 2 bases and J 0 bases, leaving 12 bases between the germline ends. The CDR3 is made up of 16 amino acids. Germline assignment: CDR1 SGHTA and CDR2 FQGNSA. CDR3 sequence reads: CASSLMSAASTDTQYF. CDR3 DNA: TGTGCCAGCAGCTTAATGTCGGCAGCTAGCACAGATACGCAGTATTTT.

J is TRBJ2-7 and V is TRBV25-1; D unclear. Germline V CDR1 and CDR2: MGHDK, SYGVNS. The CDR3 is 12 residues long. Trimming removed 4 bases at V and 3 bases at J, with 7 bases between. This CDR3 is CASSGVDYEQYV. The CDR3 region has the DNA TGTGCCAGCAGTGGAGTGGACTACGAGCAGTACGTC.